Reported below is one T cell receptor beta chain. V was pared by 3 bases and J by 2 bases, with 6 bases of the junction left unmatched. Germline values: CDR1 SGDLS, CDR2 YYNGEE. There are 16 residues in the CDR3. These data originate in a study of blood T cell repertoires in COVID-19. Study summary: In each case, the material was cDNA or gDNA derived from T cells, B-cell-depleted T cells, or PBMCs.

This study enrolled people aged roughly 18 to 89 from about two dozen US geographic areas. Allocation to cohorts depended on clinical history reported by the participants. Original processing notes: Estimates of nucleated cell counts were drawn from the amplification of reference gene primers. Assay: immunoSEQ multiplex PCR; the TCRdb copy retains only in-frame clones and omits some. D and trimming were read from the DNA, whereas the V and J calls and clone size are those reported in that table. The data hold 150,000 or so clones, with around 79% observed a single time. Sequences were obtained from PBMCs or T cells enriched from blood (not recorded which). This clonotype was sampled from a woman between 45 and 60 years old who had recovered from COVID-19. The chain uses TRBV9 and TRBJ1-2; TRBD1 agrees at 11 bases. The DNA for the CDR3 is TGTGCCAGCAGCGAAAGGGGGACAGGGGGGAACTATGGCTACACCTTC. Protein: CASSERGTGGNYGYTF.